Presented here are 14 T cell receptor beta chains from one specimen sequenced in a study of early T cells in non-severe SARS-CoV-2 infection. A single record per CDR3 protein comes from TCRdb applying MiXCR to the 5' RACE reads. The table has 85,000 to 90,000 distinct CDR3 sequences, roughly 15% seen once. The specimen was whole blood. The receptors come from an adult who was a healthcare worker with PCR-confirmed SARS-CoV-2 infection or an uninfected control (not recorded which).

This clonotype was seen only a few times. The J gene is TRBJ2-5, the V gene TRBV14; tentative D call: TRBD2 (5 bases). The germline gives CDR1 SGHDN, CDR2 FVKESK. Trimming took off 4 bases at V and 5 bases at J, with 14 bases between the two ends. The CDR3 contains 14 residues. The CDR3 DNA is TGTGCCAGCAGCCGAGGTTCCGGGGTTGAGACCCAGTACTTC. It is translated as CASSRGSGVETQYF.

In this sample, this clonotype turned up a few times. The chain combines TRBV18 with TRBJ2-3, with D perhaps matching TRBD1 (6 bases). The CDR3 loop spans 16 amino acids. Germline V gene sequence: CDR1 KGHSH, CDR2 LQKENI. V was pared by 0 bases and J by 0 bases, with 10 bases between. DNA for the CDR3: TGTGCCAGCTCACCACCGGGGGCCCGGAGCACAGATACGCAGTATTTT. It yields the protein CASSPPGARSTDTQYF.

This clonotype occurred a few times. The chain combines TRBV29-1 with TRBJ2-1; D is perhaps TRBD2 (5 bases). Germline V CDR1 and CDR2: SQVTM, ANQGSEA. The V end lost 2 bases, the J end lost 8 bases, and 16 bases lay between the germline ends. The CDR3 sequence is 14 residues long. The CDR3 loop reads CSVEPGTSDHEQFF. In nucleotides, the CDR3 is TGCAGCGTTGAACCGGGAACCTCGGACCATGAGCAGTTCTTC.

The sample holds a few counts of this clonotype. This sequence joins TRBV6-5 and TRBJ1-6, with D tentatively TRBD1 (5 bases). Trimming removed 0 bases at V and 7 bases at J, with 16 bases between. CDR1 and CDR2 (germline): MNHEY, SVGAGI. The CDR3 is 17 residues long. The CDR3 bases are TGTGCCAGCAGTTACTCGAGTAGGGGCGGCGGAAATTCACCCCTCCACTTT. This gives the protein CASSYSSRGGGNSPLHF.

This clonotype was seen repeatedly, ten times or more. The gene calls are TRBV2 and TRBJ1-1; D call uncertain. In germline, CDR1 is SNHLY, CDR2 FYNNEI. V lost 5 bases and J 4 bases, leaving 11 bases between the germline ends. The CDR3 consists of 13 residues. The CDR3 DNA reads as TGTGCCAGCAGTAAACAGATTACCACTGAAGCTTTCTTT. Translating it yields CASSKQITTEAFF. Variable domain in full (rest from reference TRBV2 and TRBJ1-1): EPEVTQTPSHQVTQMGQEVILRCVPISNHLYFYWYRQILGQKVEFLVSFYNNEISEKSEIFDDQFSVERPDGSNFTLKIRSTKLEDSAMYFCASSKQITTEAFFGQGTRLTVV.

The chain links TRBV5-1 to TRBJ2-1; 10 bases are shared with TRBD2. The CDR3 sequence is 17 residues long. The germline V gene encodes CDR1 SGHRS and CDR2 YFSETQ. The ends lost 4 bases at V and 5 bases at J; junction bases unmatched: 12. The DNA of the CDR3 is TGCGCCAGCAGCCATGGACTAGCGGAGGGCCGGCACAATGAGCAGTTCTTC. Translated, it gives CASSHGLAEGRHNEQFF.

This clonotype was counted a few times. The chain combines TRBV9 with TRBJ2-3; tentatively, D is TRBD1 (5 bases). The germline V and J ends were trimmed by 5 bases and 4 bases, with 20 bases remaining between them. Germline loops: CDR1 SGDLS, CDR2 YYNGEE. This CDR3 is built from 16 residues. The CDR3 here is CASSADGRVYADTQYF. The CDR3 DNA reads as TGTGCCAGCAGTGCCGACGGCAGGGTTTACGCAGATACGCAGTATTTT.

The chain couples TRBV6-5 to TRBJ1-6, with 7 nucleotides matching TRBD1. Germline V CDR1 and CDR2: MNHEY, SVGAGI. With V trimmed by 4 bases and J by 7 bases, 4 bases remained unmatched. The CDR3 contains 14 residues. Written as DNA, the CDR3 is TGTGCCAGCAGTTCCCAGGGGGGGAATTCACCCCTCCACTTT. Translating gives CASSSQGGNSPLHF.

This clonotype turned up a few times. The chain combines TRBV30 with TRBJ1-1, with TRBD1 as a possible D gene (6 bases). Germline CDR1 reads GTSNPN; CDR2 reads SVGIG (reference sequence). V was pared by 5 bases and J by 0 bases, with 10 bases between. CDR3 size: 13 residues. The CDR3 spells CAWQGPMNTEAFF. The DNA for the CDR3 is TGTGCCTGGCAGGGGCCCATGAACACTGAAGCTTTCTTT.

This chain joins TRBV20-1 and TRBJ2-2, with TRBD1 matching over 9 bases. The CDR3 loop spans 16 amino acids. V lost 6 bases to trimming and J lost 3 bases; unmatched junction nucleotides: 11. Germline values: CDR1 DFQATT, CDR2 SNEGSKA (reference sequence). CDR3 amino acids: CSALRSGTGYTGELFF. CDR3 bases: TGCAGTGCACTTCGTTCCGGGACAGGGTACACCGGGGAGCTGTTTTTT.

The sample holds a few counts of this clonotype. This chain links TRBV7-8 with TRBJ2-7; 7 bases are shared with TRBD1. The germline V gene encodes CDR1 SGHVS and CDR2 FQNEAQ. The ends lost 5 bases at V and 1 base at J; junction bases unmatched: 5. The CDR3 loop spans 14 amino acids. The CDR3 DNA follows: TGTGCCAGCAGCCGAGGGACAGAGTCCTACGAGCAGTACGTC. Protein: CASSRGTESYEQYV.

The rearrangement joins TRBV12-3 or TRBV12-4 to TRBJ1-5, with 10 bases matching TRBD1. The CDR3 loop spans 14 amino acids. The V gene end was trimmed by 6 bases and the J gene end by 7 bases; junction bases not matched to a gene: 6. This CDR3 reads CASRPDRGEQPQHF. CDR3 bases: TGTGCCAGCAGGCCGGACAGGGGGGAACAGCCCCAGCATTTT.

Only a few counts were recorded for this clonotype. V usage is TRBV5-6 and J usage is TRBJ1-1; D not certain. Deletions cut 0 bases from V and 0 bases from J, with 9 bases between. Germline V gene lookup returns CDR1 SGHDT and CDR2 YYEEEE. This CDR3 comprises 15 residues. CDR3 nucleotides: TGTGCCAGCAGCTTGGAAAGAGGGCTGAACACTGAAGCTTTCTTT. Translating gives CASSLERGLNTEAFF.

For the CDR3, the DNA is TGTGCCAGCAGCCAAGGTGTGGGACAGCCCCAGCATTTT. It yields the protein CASSQGVGQPQHF. This chain joins TRBV3-1 and TRBJ1-5, with unresolved D. This CDR3 spans 13 amino acids. The V end lost 1 base, the J end lost 7 bases, and 8 bases lay between the germline ends. Germline loops: CDR1 LGHDT, CDR2 YNNKEL (reference sequence).